The present T cell receptor (beta chain) was sequenced within a study of cytomegalovirus exposure and HLA in healthy donors. Using immunoSEQ multiplex PCR, the repertoire was profiled, and TCRdb retains in-frame clones only, with some absent. The sample holds about 150,000 clones, 70% to 90% seen once. Losses at the gene ends were 6 bases for V and 1 base for J; bases not matched to a gene: 7. CDR1 and CDR2 (germline): SGHAT, FQNNGV. The CDR3 extends over 15 amino acids. The rearrangement uses TRBV11-2 and TRBJ2-7, with 9 bases aligning to TRBD1. Source material: PBMCs. The receptor's source is a man younger than 30 in good health and CMV-seropositive. CDR3 sequence (DNA): TGTGCCAGCAGGCACCCGGGACAGGGATCCTACGAGCAGTACTTC. It encodes CASRHPGQGSYEQYF. The variable domain in full, completed from reference TRBV11-2 and TRBJ2-7, reads EAGVAQSPRYKIIEKRQSVAFWCNPISGHATLYWYQQILGQGPKLLIQFQNNGVVDDSQLPKDRFSAERLKGVDSTLKIQPAKLEDSAVYLCASRHPGQGSYEQYFGPGTRLTVT.